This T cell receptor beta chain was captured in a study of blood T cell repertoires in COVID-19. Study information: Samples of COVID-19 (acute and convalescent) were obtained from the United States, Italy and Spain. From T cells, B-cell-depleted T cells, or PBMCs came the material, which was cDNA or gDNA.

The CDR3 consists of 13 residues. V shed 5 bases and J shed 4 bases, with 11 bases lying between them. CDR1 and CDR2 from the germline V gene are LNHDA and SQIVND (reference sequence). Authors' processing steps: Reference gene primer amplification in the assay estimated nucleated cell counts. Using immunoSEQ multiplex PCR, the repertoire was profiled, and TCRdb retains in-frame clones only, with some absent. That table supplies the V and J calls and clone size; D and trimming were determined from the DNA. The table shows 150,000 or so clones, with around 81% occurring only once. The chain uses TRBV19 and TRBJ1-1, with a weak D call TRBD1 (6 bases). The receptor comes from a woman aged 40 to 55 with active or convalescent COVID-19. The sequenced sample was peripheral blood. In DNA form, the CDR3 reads TGTGCCAGTAGTCAACAGGGTAGCACTGAAGCTTTCTTT. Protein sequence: CASSQQGSTEAFF.